The T cell receptor (beta chain) described here comes from a study of response to subunit inactivated influenza vaccine. V lost 0 bases and J 9 bases, leaving 12 bases between the germline ends. Germline V lookup: CDR1 MNHEY, CDR2 SVGEGT. CDR3 length: 13 residues. From the RT-PCR reads, TCRdb called clonotypes with MiXCR, one entry per CDR3 protein. The sample consists of a few hundred thousand distinct CDR3 sequences, 14% of them appearing once. This clonotype was seen a few times. This rearrangement joins TRBV6-2 or TRBV6-3 to TRBJ2-7; unclear D gene. Sequenced material: PBMCs from blood, taken about 13 days after vaccination. The source of this sequence is a man aged 50-60 years who received an inactivated influenza vaccine. The DNA of the CDR3 is TGTGCCAGCAGTTACTCTAAAAGGCCGCGGCAGTACTTC. As protein: CASSYSKRPRQYF.